These 23 T cell receptor beta chains share one sample of origin, sequenced in a study of blood T cell repertoires in COVID-19. Method: immunoSEQ multiplex PCR; TCRdb's copy keeps in-frame clones and lacks some. Of around 220,000 clones listed, around 84% are singletons. The sample was PBMCs or T cells enriched from blood (not recorded which). The receptors here all came from a woman in her 40s who had recovered from COVID-19.

The rearrangement joins TRBV19 to TRBJ1-2; 10 nucleotides line up with TRBD1. Losses at the gene ends were 6 bases for V and 4 bases for J; bases not matched to a gene: 8. CDR1 and CDR2 (germline): LNHDA, SQIVND (reference sequence). The CDR3 has 15 amino acids. This CDR3 reads CASSPRQGASYGYTF. CDR3 DNA sequence: TGTGCCAGTAGCCCTAGACAGGGGGCGAGCTATGGCTACACCTTC.

In DNA form, the CDR3 reads TGCGCCAGCAGTGCCGGACAGGGGGTGACCCAGTACTTC. It codes for CASSAGQGVTQYF. This sequence joins TRBV10-2 and TRBJ2-5; TRBD1 aligns across 10 bases. The CDR3 contains 13 residues. V shed 4 bases, J shed 7 bases, and the junction held 3 bases outside the gene matches. CDR1 WSHSY and CDR2 SAAADI come from the germline V gene.

The chain links TRBV7-2 to TRBJ1-2, with unresolved D. This CDR3 spans 13 amino acids. V was clipped by 5 bases and J by 10 bases, with 17 bases between them. Germline CDR1 and CDR2: SGHTA and FQGNSA. The CDR3 here is CASSPQALESYTF. The CDR3 bases are TGTGCCAGCAGCCCCCAGGCGCTGGAATCCTACACCTTC.

The gene calls are TRBV4-2 and TRBJ2-1; D is undetermined. The CDR3 length is 14 residues. Germline V CDR1 and CDR2: LGHNA, YNFKEQ. Trimming stripped 0 bases from V and 0 bases from J, with 3 bases between. The CDR3 is CASSQDSSYNEQFF. The CDR3 DNA follows: TGTGCCAGCAGCCAAGATAGCTCCTACAATGAGCAGTTCTTC.

The chain carries TRBV5-1 and TRBJ2-1, with no clear D. The CDR3 is made up of 13 amino acids. From germline, CDR1 is SGHRS and CDR2 YFSETQ. Trimming stripped 1 base from V and 7 bases from J, with 9 bases between. The CDR3 here is CASSLIAQNEQFF. The CDR3 DNA reads as TGCGCCAGCAGCTTGATTGCCCAGAATGAGCAGTTCTTC.

J is TRBJ2-3 and V is TRBV3-1 (or the pseudogene TRBV3-2), with TRBD1 identical over 7 bases. Germline CDR1 and CDR2: LGHDT and YNNKEL (reference sequence). The CDR3 contains 14 residues. Trimming took 3 bases from V and 6 from J; bases not matched to a gene: 6. The CDR3 DNA is TGTGCCAGCAGCCAGGACAGCAGGGGGGATACGCAGTATTTT. This translates into CASSQDSRGDTQYF.

The chain recombines TRBV11-1 with TRBJ2-3; the D gene is possibly TRBD1 (6 bases). The V and J ends lost 4 bases and 4 bases respectively, with 12 bases between them. The germline CDR1 and CDR2 sequences are SGHAT and FQDESV (reference sequence). The CDR3 has 14 amino acids. The DNA for the CDR3 is TGTGCCAGCAGCTCACCCAGGGGTGCAGATACGCAGTATTTT. Residues: CASSSPRGADTQYF.

The chain is built from TRBV7-9 and TRBJ2-7; D may be TRBD1 (5 bases). The CDR3 is 13 amino acids. Between the trimmed V and J ends, which lost 6 bases and 0 bases, there was a span of 9 bases. CDR1 SEHNR and CDR2 FQNEAQ come from the germline V gene (reference sequence). The CDR3 spells CASRHRSSYEQYF. In nucleotides, the CDR3 is TGTGCCAGCAGACACAGGAGCTCCTACGAGCAGTACTTC.

V gene TRBV14 combines with J gene TRBJ2-2, with TRBD1 as a possible D gene (6 bases). Trimming stripped 2 bases from V and 6 bases from J, with 10 bases between. CDR1 and CDR2 from the germline V gene are SGHDN and FVKESK. This CDR3 has 14 residues. As DNA, the CDR3 is TGTGCCAGCAGCCAAAGGGGGTACGCCGGGGAGCTGTTTTTT. Translated, it gives CASSQRGYAGELFF.

The chain employs TRBV19 and TRBJ1-6; D ambiguous. In germline, CDR1 is LNHDA, CDR2 SQIVND (reference sequence). V lost 1 base and J lost 11, with 6 bases in between. The CDR3 is made up of 12 amino acids. DNA for the CDR3: TGTGCCAGTAGTATAGGGGAGCCACCCCTCCACTTT. Translating it yields CASSIGEPPLHF.

The rearrangement uses TRBV12-5 and TRBJ2-5; D not resolved. Trimming took off 1 base at V and 1 base at J, with 4 bases between the two ends. The CDR3 consists of 13 residues. Germline CDR1 LGHNT, CDR2 FRNRAP. The CDR3 sequence is CASGLAVQETQYF. For the CDR3, the DNA is TGTGCTAGTGGTTTGGCCGTCCAAGAGACCCAGTACTTC.

The chain carries TRBV28 and TRBJ2-1, with 7 bases identical to TRBD1. This CDR3 is 16 amino acids long. J was trimmed by 0 bases and V by 3 bases; bases with no gene match: 5. The germline V gene has CDR1 MDHEN and CDR2 SYDVKM. The CDR3 region is CASSFAGTVSYNEQFF. Written as DNA, the CDR3 is TGTGCCAGCAGTTTCGCCGGGACAGTCTCCTACAATGAGCAGTTCTTC.

The V gene is TRBV28, the J gene TRBJ1-2, with D hard to call. The germline V gene has CDR1 MDHEN and CDR2 SYDVKM. V lost 6 bases, J lost 4 bases, and 18 bases lay in between. This CDR3 contains 15 residues. CDR3 protein: CASSPLSVSGYGYTF. CDR3 DNA: TGTGCCAGCAGCCCCCTGAGTGTCTCCGGCTATGGCTACACCTTC.

The chain couples TRBV5-5 to TRBJ2-7, with TRBD1 matching over 11 bases. This CDR3 has 14 residues. J lost 6 bases, V lost 0 bases, and 2 bases had no gene match. Germline CDR1 is SGHKS and CDR2 is YYEKEE (reference sequence). This chain's CDR3 is CASSLGGTGGEQYV. CDR3 DNA: TGTGCCAGCAGCTTGGGCGGGACAGGGGGCGAGCAGTACGTC.

The chain employs TRBV6-5 and TRBJ1-6; 8 bases line up with TRBD1. This CDR3 spans 14 amino acids. Germline values: CDR1 MNHEY, CDR2 SVGAGI. The trim removed 6 bases at V and 8 bases at J, leaving 6 bases unmatched. The CDR3, as DNA: TGTGCCAGCAGCCGACAGGGGTACGATTCACCCCTCCACTTT. Its translation is CASSRQGYDSPLHF.

V usage is TRBV5-1 and J usage is TRBJ2-2, with 10 positions matching TRBD2. With 4 bases clipped from V and 3 bases from J, the junction kept 6 bases outside the gene matches. The CDR3 has 16 amino acids. CDR1 is SGHRS and CDR2 is YFSETQ in the germline V gene. In DNA, the CDR3 is TGCGCCAGCAGCAGTAGCGGGAGGCCTGACACCGGGGAGCTGTTTTTT. Its protein is CASSSSGRPDTGELFF. Full variable domain (missing parts from reference TRBV5-1 and TRBJ2-2): KAGVTQTPRYLIKTRGQQVTLSCSPISGHRSVSWYQQTPGQGLQFLFEYFSETQRNKGNFPGRFSGRQFSNSRSEMNVSTLELGDSALYLCASSSSGRPDTGELFFGEGSRLTVL.

V usage is TRBV24-1 and J usage is TRBJ1-3; 8 bases match TRBD1. Losses at the gene ends were 5 bases for V and 0 bases for J; bases not matched to a gene: 8. The germline V gene encodes CDR1 KGHDR and CDR2 SFDVKD. The CDR3 loop spans 17 amino acids. The CDR3 nucleotides are TGTGCCACCAGTGGCTCTTGGGGGACAGGCTCTGGAAACACCATATATTTT. It codes for CATSGSWGTGSGNTIYF.

The gene calls are TRBV5-1 and TRBJ1-1, with 11 positions matching TRBD1. Germline V gene sequence: CDR1 SGHRS, CDR2 YFSETQ. Trimming at V came to 5 bases and at J to 4 bases, leaving 1 base not matched to a gene. The CDR3 totals 13 residues. The CDR3 bases are TGCGCCAGCAGAGGGACAGGGGGCACTGAAGCTTTCTTT. Translating it yields CASRGTGGTEAFF.

CDR3 region: CATSDSRVAGGFTDTQYF. CDR3 bases: TGTGCCACCAGTGACTCGAGAGTAGCGGGGGGATTCACAGATACGCAGTATTTT. This sequence joins TRBV24-1 and TRBJ2-3; 10 nucleotides match TRBD2. The CDR3 totals 18 residues. Germline V gene sequence: CDR1 KGHDR, CDR2 SFDVKD. The ends lost 4 bases at V and 2 bases at J; junction bases unmatched: 11.

The chain joins TRBV7-2 to TRBJ2-5, with 7 bases that match TRBD2. Germline assignment: CDR1 SGHTA and CDR2 FQGNSA. The trim removed 2 bases at V and 4 bases at J, leaving 7 bases unmatched. The CDR3 covers 15 residues. The CDR3 protein is CASSLSAREGETQYF. The CDR3 bases are TGTGCCAGCAGCTTATCGGCCAGGGAGGGAGAGACCCAGTACTTC. The whole variable domain, remainder taken from reference TRBV7-2 and TRBJ2-5, is GAGVSQSPSNKVTEKGKDVELRCDPISGHTALYWYRQSLGQGLEFLIYFQGNSAPDKSGLPSDRFSAERTGGSVSTLTIQRTQQEDSAVYLCASSLSAREGETQYFGPGTRLLVL.

The chain couples TRBV6-2 or TRBV6-3 to TRBJ2-4; D possibly corresponds to TRBD2 (6 bases). The CDR3 is made up of 17 amino acids. Looked up from germline, CDR1 is MNHEY and CDR2 is SVGEGT. Trimming left V 6 bases short and J 6 bases short, with 24 bases between. Here the CDR3 reads CASSRTTPRGSGNIQYF. CDR3 DNA sequence: TGTGCCAGCAGCCGGACGACACCCCGGGGGAGTGGAAACATTCAGTACTTC.

This clone was observed a handful of times. The CDR3 DNA sequence: TGTGCCAGCAGTTCGCGGAAAGGGACTGGGCGCTACAATGAGCAGTTCTTC. This sequence encodes CASSSRKGTGRYNEQFF. The genes are TRBV28 and TRBJ2-1, with D possibly TRBD2 on 6 matching bases. V lost 4 bases and J 3 bases, leaving 19 bases between the germline ends. Germline CDR1 reads MDHEN; CDR2 reads SYDVKM. The CDR3 length is 17 residues.

The CDR3 nucleotides read TGTGCCAGCAACGCACTAGGGAGGGAACTGTTTTTT. This gives the protein CASNALGRELFF. The chain employs TRBV6-6 and TRBJ1-4; D not certain. The V end lost 7 bases, the J end lost 12 bases, and 15 bases lay between the germline ends. This CDR3 has 12 residues. Germline V lookup: CDR1 MNHNY, CDR2 SVGAGI (reference sequence).